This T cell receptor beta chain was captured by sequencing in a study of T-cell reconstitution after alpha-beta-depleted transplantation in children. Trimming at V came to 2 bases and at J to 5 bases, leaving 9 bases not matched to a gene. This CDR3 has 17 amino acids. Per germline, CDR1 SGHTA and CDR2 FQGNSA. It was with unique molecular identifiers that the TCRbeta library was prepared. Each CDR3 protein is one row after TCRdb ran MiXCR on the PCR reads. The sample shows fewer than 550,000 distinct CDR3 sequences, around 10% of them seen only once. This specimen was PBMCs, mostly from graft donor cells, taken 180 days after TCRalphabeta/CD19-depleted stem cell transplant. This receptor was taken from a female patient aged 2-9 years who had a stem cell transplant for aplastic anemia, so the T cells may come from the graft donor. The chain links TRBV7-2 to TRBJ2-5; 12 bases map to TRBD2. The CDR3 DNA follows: TGTGCCAGCAGCTTAAGTACTAGCGGGAGGAAGAAGGAGACCCAGTACTTC. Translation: CASSLSTSGRKKETQYF.